This T cell receptor beta chain derives from a study of tumor and adjacent non-tumor tissue in lung cancer (dated by TCRdb to between 2018 and 2020). Looking at the study overall: Of the cohort, eleven to twelve patients had adenocarcinoma, 2 had squamous cell carcinoma and 1 had small cell lung cancer. The approximately 15 patients were aged roughly 30 to 80 years, included some 10 men and 5 women, and had TNM stage I to III disease. In total, sequencing yielded approximately 130,000,000 productive TCRbeta reads, which works out to an average of about 4.2 million reads per sample. Using bulk TCRbeta repertoires from 15 lung cancer patients, the study set lung tumor tissue side by side with matched distant non-tumor lung tissue. Around 30 paired specimens, one tumor and one normal lung sample per patient, were profiled by TCRbeta CDR3 sequencing.

The protocol used for the library was multiplex PCR. Instrument used: Illumina HiSeq 2500. TCRbeta libraries were constructed through three rounds of nested PCR with primers (Table S4) according to protocols adapted from ARM-PCR. Before sequencing, PCR products of 200-500 bp were excised from the gel and purified with the QIAquick gel extraction kit. Concerning the study's data processing: Reads were cleaned with Trimmomatic, merged with FLASH into complete CDR3 sequences, and assigned to V(D)J germline segments with MiTCR. Clonal diversity was calculated as the inverse Simpson's index using VDJtools. Productive reads were defined as in-frame sequences without a premature stop codon. The raw public data were reprocessed by TCRdb itself: fastp quality trimming at Q25, MiXCR clonotype calling, in-frame beta chains only. CDR3 protein sequences are deduplicated, and each keeps its most common genes and DNA. The V and J calls were not made by the authors but by TCRdb's processing. This sample has some 200,000 distinct CDR3 sequences in its table, and approximately 74% of those were observed once. Jointly, the top ten make up less than 25% of the sample.

Broader findings and caveats from the paper: With only approximately 16 patients in the cohort, the authors noted that larger samples and more detailed clinical data are needed. The sequencing platform is not named in the methods, and unique molecular identifiers are not mentioned. Tumor tissue showed significantly higher TCR diversity (inverse Simpson) than normal lung tissue, at roughly 390 vs 170 (P = 0.0075, Mann-Whitney U test). Peripheral blood was not sequenced, so blood TCRbeta repertoires were not examined in the lung cancer patients of the study. TCR diversity was significantly higher in younger patients, and higher tumor TCR diversity was associated with shorter overall and disease-free survival. The top 100 clones accounted for a significantly larger cumulative portion of the repertoire in normal lung than in tumor tissue.

At the junction V is shortened by 0 bases and J by 3 bases, with 11 bases in between. In the germline V gene (reference sequence), CDR1 corresponds to DFQATT and CDR2 to SNEGSKA. The CDR3 has 14 amino acids, counting the end cysteine and phenylalanine. The retained sequence is limited to the CDR3, 42 bases, with the frame set at the first base. About this clonotype: No cognate antigen has been identified for it. Base qualities were left out, and no much larger clone turns up one base away.

Bulk unsorted tissue served as the source for RNA extraction, and RNA quality was assessed using a NanoDrop ND-1000 and an Agilent 2100. The donors were newly diagnosed lung cancer patients admitted for thoracic surgery in China from August to November 2014 who had not received prior chemotherapy. Patients who had received previous radiotherapy or chemotherapy, or who had another concurrent cancer, were excluded from the study. Surgical tissue pieces of roughly 1-2.2 cm3 were preserved in RNAlater solution and stored at -80 °C until use. The TCR was taken from a man aged 55 to 70 with non-small cell lung cancer. Sample: lung tumor tissue. The chain links TRBV20-1 with TRBJ1-2; no D gene can be assigned with confidence. The CDR3: CSARDLVDYYGYTF. The sequence in DNA is TGCAGTGCTAGAGATCTTGTGGATTACTATGGCTACACCTTC.